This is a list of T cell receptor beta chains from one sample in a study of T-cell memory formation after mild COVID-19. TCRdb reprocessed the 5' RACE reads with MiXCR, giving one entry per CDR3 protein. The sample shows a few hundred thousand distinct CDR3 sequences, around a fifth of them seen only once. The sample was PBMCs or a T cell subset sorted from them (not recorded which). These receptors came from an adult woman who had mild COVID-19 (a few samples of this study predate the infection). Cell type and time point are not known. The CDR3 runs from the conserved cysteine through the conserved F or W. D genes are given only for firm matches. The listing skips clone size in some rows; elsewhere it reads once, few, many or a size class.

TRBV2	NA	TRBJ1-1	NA	TGTGCCAGCACAGGGGTTAACACTGAAGCTTTCTTT	CASTGVNTEAFF
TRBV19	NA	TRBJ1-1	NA	TGTGCCAGTAGTATGGGCCTCAACACTGAAGCTTTCTTT	CASSMGLNTEAFF
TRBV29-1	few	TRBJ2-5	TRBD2	TGCAGCGTTGCGAGCGGGAAGGAGACCCAGTACTTC	CSVASGKETQYF
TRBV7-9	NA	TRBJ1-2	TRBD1	TGTGCCAGCAGCAACCCAGGGGGAAGCGGCTACACCTTC	CASSNPGGSGYTF
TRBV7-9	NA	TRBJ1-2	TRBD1	TGTGCCAGCAGCTTCGACAGGGGTGGCTATGGCTACACCTTC	CASSFDRGGYGYTF
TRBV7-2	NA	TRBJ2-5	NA	TGTGCCAGCAGCTTAGCGTTCAGGAGCCAAGAGACCCAGTACTTC	CASSLAFRSQETQYF
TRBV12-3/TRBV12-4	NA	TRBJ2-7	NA	TGTGCCAGCAGTGTCGGCGCCTACGAGCAGTACTTC	CASSVGAYEQYF
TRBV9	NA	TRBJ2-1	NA	TGTGCCAGCAGCGTAGGGGCCCCCTGGAATGAGCAGTTCTTC	CASSVGAPWNEQFF
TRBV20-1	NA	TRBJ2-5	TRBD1	TGCAGTGCTAGATGGCCGAACAGGGGGCGCGAGGAGACCCAGTACTTC	CSARWPNRGREETQYF
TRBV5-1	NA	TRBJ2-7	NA	TGCGCCAGCAGCTTACCCGGACAGTGGGCCTACGAGCAGTACTTC	CASSLPGQWAYEQYF
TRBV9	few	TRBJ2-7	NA	TGTGCCAGCAGCGTAGAAGGCCAACCGGCTTACGAGCAGTACTTC	CASSVEGQPAYEQYF
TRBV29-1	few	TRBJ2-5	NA	TGCAGCGTTGAAGATCTTAGGGCAGCGGAGACCCAGTACTTC	CSVEDLRAAETQYF
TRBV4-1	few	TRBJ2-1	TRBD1	TGCGCCAGCAGCCAAGGACAGGGGCCTAACAATGAGCAGTTCTTC	CASSQGQGPNNEQFF
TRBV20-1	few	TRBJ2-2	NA	TGCAGCGGTCATAAAAACACCGGGGAGCTGTTTTTT	CSGHKNTGELFF
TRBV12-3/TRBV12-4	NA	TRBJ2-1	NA	TGTGCCAGCAGTGCTGGACGTATCAATGAGCAGTTCTTC	CASSAGRINEQFF
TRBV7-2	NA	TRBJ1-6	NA	TGTGCCAGCAGCTATACAACGGTCTCACCCCTCCACTTT	CASSYTTVSPLHF
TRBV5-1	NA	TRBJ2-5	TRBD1	TGCGCCAGCAGCGACGCGACAGGGAAAGAGACCCAGTACTTC	CASSDATGKETQYF
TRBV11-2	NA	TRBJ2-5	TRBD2	TGTGCCAGCAGCTTGCTAGCGGGAGTGGAAGAGACCCAGTACTTC	CASSLLAGVEETQYF
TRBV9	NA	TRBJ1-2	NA	TGTGCCAGCAGCGCCCTAGCAGGGGTTGCTGGCTACACCTTC	CASSALAGVAGYTF